The 18 T cell receptor beta chains below all came from one sample that was sequenced in a study of cytotoxic CD8 clonotypes in ibrutinib-treated CLL. Sequencing was performed with immunoSEQ multiplex PCR; in TCRdb, only in-frame clones are kept and a portion is missing. The sample shows 50,000 to 70,000 clones, 50% to 65% of them seen only once. The source was PBMCs, collected at disease progression, from a patient treated with ibrutinib. These TCRs come from a human donor with chronic lymphocytic leukemia.

This chain joins TRBV30 and TRBJ1-5; 7 positions agree with TRBD1. V lost 0 bases and J lost 2; bases outside the gene matches: 1. There are 14 residues in the CDR3. Germline V CDR1 and CDR2: GTSNPN, SVGIG (reference sequence). In DNA form, the CDR3 reads TGTGCCTGGAGTGTAGGACAGGGCAATCAGCCCCAGCATTTT. It is translated as CAWSVGQGNQPQHF.

The chain combines TRBV6-1 with TRBJ1-1; D is unclear. Germline assignment: CDR1 MNHNS and CDR2 SASEGT. The CDR3 sequence is 14 residues long. The ends were cut back, 4 bases at V and 1 base at J, with 10 bases in the middle. CDR3: CASSALTQNTEAFF. CDR3 nucleotide sequence: TGTGCCAGCAGTGCTCTGACACAGAACACTGAAGCTTTCTTT.

The chain uses TRBV2 and TRBJ2-1, with no clear D. Trimming cost V 4 bases and J 5 bases, with 12 bases left between them. The CDR3 is 14 amino acids. Germline V gene data show CDR1 as SNHLY and CDR2 as FYNNEI. CDR3 in amino acids: CASSVHSVNNEQFF. The CDR3 bases are TGTGCCAGCAGTGTTCACTCGGTGAACAATGAGCAGTTCTTC. Filled out from reference TRBV2 and TRBJ2-1, the complete variable domain reads EPEVTQTPSHQVTQMGQEVILRCVPISNHLYFYWYRQILGQKVEFLVSFYNNEISEKSEIFDDQFSVERPDGSNFTLKIRSTKLEDSAMYFCASSVHSVNNEQFFGPGTRLTVL.

This clone was detected many times. V gene TRBV19 combines with J gene TRBJ2-7, with a possible D match to TRBD1 (6 bases). Germline V CDR1 and CDR2: LNHDA, SQIVND (reference sequence). The CDR3 contains 13 residues. Trimming shortened V by 5 bases and J by 3 bases, and 11 bases separated the two germline ends. The CDR3 DNA reads as TGTGCCAGTAGTGGGGACACAAACTACGAGCAGTACTTC. Residues: CASSGDTNYEQYF.

In its sample, this clone was seen once. This rearrangement joins TRBV4-1 to TRBJ1-2; no definite D call. The germline CDR1 and CDR2 sequences are MGHRA and YSYEKL. There are 18 residues in the CDR3. V was shortened by 0 bases and J by 3 bases, with 20 bases between the two germline ends. CDR3 region: CASSQDYEWALRHYGYTF. CDR3 nucleotides: TGCGCCAGCAGCCAAGATTACGAGTGGGCCCTAAGACACTATGGCTACACCTTC.

The chain joins TRBV6-1 to TRBJ2-3, with 9 bases matching TRBD2. Germline V gene sequence: CDR1 MNHNS, CDR2 SASEGT. This CDR3 spans 14 amino acids. V lost 6 bases to trimming and J lost 2 bases; unmatched junction nucleotides: 3. The DNA for the CDR3 is TGTGCCAGCAGGACTAGCGGACCCACAGATACGCAGTATTTT. This sequence encodes CASRTSGPTDTQYF.

The sample holds a few counts of this clone. A junction end diverges from the germline sequence, so it may reflect a read error. This chain uses TRBV5-1 with TRBJ2-1, with D perhaps TRBD2 (6 bases). CDR1 is SGHRS, CDR2 YFSETQ, per germline. The CDR3 has 13 residues. The CDR3, as DNA: TGCGCCAGCAGCGAGGAGGGGTACACTGAGCAGTTCTTC. It codes for CASSEEGYTEQFF. Full variable domain (missing parts from reference TRBV5-1 and TRBJ2-1): KAGVTQTPRYLIKTRGQQVTLSCSPISGHRSVSWYQQTPGQGLQFLFEYFSETQRNKGNFPGRFSGRQFSNSRSEMNVSTLELGDSALYLCASSEEGYTEQFFGPGTRLTVL.

The chain uses TRBV7-7 and TRBJ1-3; D is perhaps TRBD1 (5 bases). Germline loops: CDR1 SSHAT, CDR2 FNYEAQ (reference sequence). The CDR3 runs 19 residues. V was shortened by 0 bases and J by 0 bases, with 18 bases between the two germline ends. The CDR3 region has the DNA TGTGCCAGCAGCTTAGCGCTAAAGAGGGACGGCTACTCTGGAAACACCATATATTTT. Protein sequence: CASSLALKRDGYSGNTIYF.

This clone appeared a few times. V usage is TRBV28 and J usage is TRBJ1-1, with TRBD1 identical over 8 bases. The CDR3 spans 14 residues. Germline CDR1 is MDHEN and CDR2 is SYDVKM. With 3 bases clipped from V and 5 bases from J, the junction kept 5 bases outside the gene matches. The CDR3 region is CASSFQGARTEAFF. The CDR3, as DNA: TGTGCCAGCAGTTTTCAGGGGGCGAGGACTGAAGCTTTCTTT. The full variable domain, with the rest looked up from reference TRBV28 and TRBJ1-1, is DVKVTQSSRYLVKRTGEKVFLECVQDMDHENMFWYRQDPGLGLRLIYFSYDVKMKEKGDIPEGYSVSREKKERFSLILESASTNQTSMYLCASSFQGARTEAFFGQGTRLTVV.

This clone occurred a few times. This chain uses TRBV2 with TRBJ1-5, with 8 bases matching TRBD1. This CDR3 has 14 amino acids. V shed 0 bases and J 5 bases; nucleotides not matched to a gene: 0. Germline V lookup: CDR1 SNHLY, CDR2 FYNNEI. The CDR3 nucleotides read TGTGCCAGCAGTGAAGCGACAGGGGATCAGCCCCAGCATTTT. Translated: CASSEATGDQPQHF.

In this sample, this clone turned up a few times. The CDR3 reads CASSPTLGRFYEQYF. For the CDR3, the DNA is TGTGCCAGCAGTCCGACGTTGGGACGGTTTTACGAGCAGTACTTC. This chain links TRBV28 with TRBJ2-7, with D perhaps given as TRBD1 or TRBD2 (5 bases each). Looked up from germline, CDR1 is MDHEN and CDR2 is SYDVKM. The V end was cut by 5 bases, the J end by 4 bases, with 18 bases between. The CDR3 is 15 residues long.

The rearrangement joins TRBV6-5 to TRBJ1-4, with D possibly matching TRBD1 (5 bases). Trimming stripped 0 bases from V and 5 bases from J, with 10 bases between. Germline V gene data show CDR1 as MNHEY and CDR2 as SVGAGI. CDR3 size: 15 residues. CDR3 loop: CASSYSGGRNEKLFF. CDR3 nucleotide sequence: TGTGCCAGCAGTTACTCGGGGGGGAGGAATGAAAAACTGTTTTTT.

The J gene is TRBJ2-5, the V gene TRBV10-3; perhaps TRBD1 as D (6 bases). Trimming removed 6 bases at V and 1 base at J, with 18 bases between. The CDR3 runs 16 residues. Looked up from germline, CDR1 is ENHRY and CDR2 is SYGVKD. The CDR3 DNA reads TGTGCCATCAGACTTCAGGACAGATGGGGCCAAGAGACCCAGTACTTC. It codes for CAIRLQDRWGQETQYF.

The sample holds a few counts of this clone. J is TRBJ2-2 and V is TRBV18; D uncertain. Germline CDR1 and CDR2: KGHSH and LQKENI. The germline V and J ends were trimmed by 5 bases and 3 bases, with 4 bases remaining between them. This CDR3 comprises 12 residues. The CDR3 DNA reads as TGTGCCAGCTCAAGGGACACCGGGGAGCTGTTTTTT. Amino acids: CASSRDTGELFF.

Only a few counts were recorded for this clone. J is TRBJ2-3 and V is TRBV7-9; D might be TRBD2 (5 bases). The germline V and J ends were trimmed by 0 bases and 13 bases, with 11 bases remaining between them. The CDR3 consists of 12 residues. Germline assignment: CDR1 SEHNR and CDR2 FQNEAQ (reference sequence). In nucleotides, the CDR3 is TGTGCCAGCAGCTTAGCCCTAGGACTCAAGTATTTT. Residues: CASSLALGLKYF. Drawing the rest from reference TRBV7-9 and TRBJ2-3, the complete variable domain is DTGVSQNPRHKITKRGQNVTFRCDPISEHNRLYWYRQTLGQGPEFLTYFQNEAQLEKSRLLSDRFSAERPKGSFSTLEIQRTEQGDSAMYLCASSLALGLKYFGPGTRLTVL.

The V and J genes are TRBV9 and TRBJ2-1; D could derive from TRBD1 or TRBD2 (5 bases each). Trimming left V 4 bases short and J 15 bases short, with 20 bases between. The CDR3 contains 13 residues. Germline V CDR1 and CDR2: SGDLS, YYNGEE. The CDR3 DNA reads as TGTGCCAGCAGCTCCCCCGGGACCCTGCTGCCGTTCTTC. It codes for CASSSPGTLLPFF.

The J gene is TRBJ2-7, the V gene TRBV5-1, with D possibly TRBD1 on 5 matching bases. V was clipped by 6 bases and J by 0 bases, with 13 bases between them. There are 14 residues in the CDR3. Looked up from germline, CDR1 is SGHRS and CDR2 is YFSETQ. The DNA of the CDR3 is TGCGCCAGCAAAACAGGTGAGAGCTCCTACGAGCAGTACTTC. This translates into CASKTGESSYEQYF.

V usage is TRBV28 and J usage is TRBJ2-5, with 9 positions matching TRBD1. Looked up from germline, CDR1 is MDHEN and CDR2 is SYDVKM. The CDR3 sequence is 16 residues long. The V segment lost 4 bases and the J segment 5 bases; nucleotides outside the gene matches: 11. The CDR3 spells CASSSPGDRDGETQYF. CDR3 in DNA: TGTGCCAGCAGTTCACCCGGGGACAGGGATGGGGAGACCCAGTACTTC.